This TCR beta chain emerged from a study of Ad26.COV2.S vaccination and SARS-CoV-2 variants. Study-wide points: Placebo and vaccine recipients had non-spike TCR breadth that was similar. Greater spike-specific TCR breadth was seen in vaccine recipients than in placebo recipients. CD8+ and CD4+ T cells specific for spike reportedly responded with substantial breadth after vaccination. TCR breadth and depth analyses may have underestimated total T cell responses.

This table comes from immunoSEQ multiplex PCR, and its TCRdb copy is limited to in-frame clones, with some not included. The table has around 100,000 clones, approximately 81% seen once. CDR3 size: 13 residues. Trimming shortened V by 4 bases and J by 2 bases, and 9 bases separated the two germline ends. CDR1 is MNHEY and CDR2 is SVGEGT in the germline V gene. In regard to this clone: Its target is unknown.

This rearrangement joins TRBV6-2 or TRBV6-3 to TRBJ2-7; D gene unclear. The TCR comes from a human donor who had recovered from COVID-19. The sample consisted of peripheral blood, taken after recovery from COVID-19. The CDR3 nucleotides are TGTGCCAGCAGTTTGGGGTTTACCTACGAGCAGTACTTC. Translation: CASSLGFTYEQYF.